This entry lists 9 T cell receptor beta chains sequenced from one sample in a study of cytomegalovirus exposure and HLA in healthy donors. Using immunoSEQ multiplex PCR, the repertoire was profiled, and TCRdb retains in-frame clones only, with some absent. The sample has over 100,000 clones, more than 75% seen once. The specimen was PBMCs. These receptors all come from a young woman in good health and CMV-seropositive.

V usage is TRBV10-3 and J usage is TRBJ2-5; D not certain. Deletions cut 2 bases from V and 2 bases from J, with 3 bases between. The CDR3 has 12 residues. Germline CDR1 ENHRY, CDR2 SYGVKD. CDR3 DNA sequence: TGTGCCATCAGTGAGCCTCAAGAGACCCAGTACTTC. Its translation: CAISEPQETQYF.

This chain uses TRBV18 with TRBJ1-2; D is perhaps TRBD1 (5 bases). The CDR3 runs to 13 residues. Trimming pared 1 base from V and 5 bases from J, leaving 8 bases between. CDR1 KGHSH and CDR2 LQKENI come from the germline V gene. As DNA, the CDR3 is TGTGCCAGCTCACCACGGCAGGGTTATGGCTACACCTTC. Protein: CASSPRQGYGYTF.

CDR3 residues: CASSLGRQGGTDTQYF. The CDR3, as DNA: TGTGCCAGCAGCTTAGGTAGACAGGGGGGCACAGATACGCAGTATTTT. This chain connects TRBV13 to TRBJ2-3; 9 nucleotides match TRBD1. CDR1 PRHDT and CDR2 FYEKMQ come from the germline V gene (reference sequence). The CDR3 is 16 amino acids. J lost 1 base, V lost 0 bases, and 2 bases had no gene match.

The chain joins TRBV11-3 to TRBJ1-5; D unresolved. The germline V gene encodes CDR1 SGHNT and CDR2 YENEEA. V lost 3 bases, J lost 5 bases, and 8 bases lay in between. This CDR3 comprises 13 residues. The CDR3 protein is CASSLGRYQPQHF. For the CDR3, the DNA is TGTGCCAGCAGCTTGGGCAGGTATCAGCCCCAGCATTTT.

This clone has only one observation. The gene calls are TRBV1 and TRBJ1-2; the table calls TRBD1, which could not be checked here. TRBV1 counts as a pseudogene. This CDR3 comprises 15 residues. CDR3 sequence: CTSSQVPGQGFGYTF. The CDR3 DNA follows: TGCACCAGCAGCCAAGTCCCGGGACAGGGTTTTGGCTACACCTTC.

The chain recombines TRBV27 with TRBJ2-3; 9 nucleotides line up with TRBD1. Trimming at V came to 8 bases and at J to 5 bases, leaving 5 bases not matched to a gene. This CDR3 has 13 amino acids. Germline-derived CDR1 and CDR2 are MNHEY and SMNVEV (reference sequence). CDR3 protein: CASRDRAVDTQYF. The DNA for the CDR3 is TGTGCCAGCCGGGACAGGGCGGTAGATACGCAGTATTTT.

The CDR3 nucleotides read TGTGCCAGCAGCCAGTTGCCGGGATCCCAAGAGACCCAGTACTTC. It translates to CASSQLPGSQETQYF. The chain joins TRBV4-2 to TRBJ2-5; weak D call: TRBD2 (5 bases). CDR1 and CDR2 from the germline V gene are LGHNA and YNFKEQ. This CDR3 region has 15 residues. Between the trimmed V and J ends, which lost 3 bases and 1 base, there was a span of 12 bases.

This clone was seen just once. The genes are TRBV5-1 and TRBJ1-1; unclear D gene. The CDR3 runs to 12 residues. Per germline, CDR1 SGHRS and CDR2 YFSETQ. The ends were cut back, 2 bases at V and 11 bases at J, with 13 bases in the middle. The CDR3 protein is CASSFSGLEAFF. The CDR3 DNA reads TGCGCCAGCAGCTTTTCGGGGTTAGAGGCTTTCTTT.

The chain joins TRBV6-5 to TRBJ1-1; tentative D call: TRBD1 (5 bases). Trimming removed 5 bases at V and 1 base at J, with 11 bases between. Germline V lookup: CDR1 MNHEY, CDR2 SVGAGI. This CDR3 has 14 residues. The CDR3 loop is CASSTGLGNTEAFF. DNA of the CDR3: TGTGCCAGCAGTACGGGACTCGGGAACACTGAAGCTTTCTTT.